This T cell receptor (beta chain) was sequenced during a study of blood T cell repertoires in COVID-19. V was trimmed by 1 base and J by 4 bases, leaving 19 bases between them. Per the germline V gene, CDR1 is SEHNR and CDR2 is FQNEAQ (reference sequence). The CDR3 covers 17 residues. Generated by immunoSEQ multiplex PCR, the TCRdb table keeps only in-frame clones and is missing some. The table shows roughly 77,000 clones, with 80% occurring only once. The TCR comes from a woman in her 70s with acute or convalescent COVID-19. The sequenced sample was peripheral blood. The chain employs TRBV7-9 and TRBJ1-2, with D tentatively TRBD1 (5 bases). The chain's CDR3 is CASSLEGFGASRYGYTF. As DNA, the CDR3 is TGTGCCAGCAGCTTAGAGGGATTTGGGGCCTCCCGCTATGGCTACACCTTC.